The next 15 T cell receptor beta chains were all read from a single sample in a study of regulatory T cells in long-lasting Graves disease. Documented time point: newly diagnosed GD, antithyroid drugs for less than 3 months. From RNA extracted from PBMCs, the TCR library was made. In building TCR beta libraries, iRepertoire HTBI primers were used together with Arm-PCR of CDR3 regions. TCRdb reanalysed the multiplex PCR reads using MiXCR and keeps one entry per CDR3 protein. The table shows over 350,000 distinct CDR3 sequences, with 12% to 15% occurring only once. In addition, the sample was reused for a study of T cells in Graves' hyperthyroidism and ophthalmopathy.

This specimen consisted of peripheral blood mononuclear cells (PBMCs), obtained at new diagnosis, from a patient treated with antithyroid drugs. The receptors come from a woman aged 45-65 years with Graves disease.

This clonotype was found many times. This chain uses TRBV11-2 with TRBJ2-1, with 11 nucleotides matching TRBD1. From germline, CDR1 is SGHAT and CDR2 FQNNGV. Germline trimming cut 8 bases from V and 3 bases from J; bases unmatched to any gene: 12. This CDR3 is 17 amino acids long. CDR3 sequence reads: CASGPGQGASNYNEQFF. DNA of the CDR3: TGTGCCAGCGGCCCAGGACAGGGGGCCAGTAACTACAATGAGCAGTTCTTC.

The CDR3: CASSEAGGANVLTF. CDR3 in DNA: TGTGCCAGCAGTGAAGCTGGCGGGGCCAACGTCCTGACTTTC. V and J are TRBV6-1 and TRBJ2-6; D ambiguous. The V end lost 0 bases, the J end lost 4 bases, and 4 bases lay between the germline ends. Germline CDR1 is MNHNS and CDR2 is SASEGT. There are 14 residues in the CDR3.

The sample holds many counts of this clonotype. This chain links TRBV11-2 with TRBJ2-7; D call uncertain. Trimming pared 4 bases from V and 3 bases from J, leaving 13 bases between. The germline gives CDR1 SGHAT, CDR2 FQNNGV. The CDR3 consists of 14 residues. The CDR3 region has the DNA TGTGCCAGCAGCTCGCATGGCGGTGTCTACGAGCAGTACTTC. Its translation: CASSSHGGVYEQYF.

The table lists this clonotype with many counts. The V and J genes are TRBV7-2 and TRBJ2-1, with a possible D match to TRBD2 (5 bases). CDR3 length: 13 residues. V was clipped by 5 bases and J by 2 bases, with 7 bases between them. Germline V gives CDR1 SGHTA, CDR2 FQGNSA. This chain's CDR3 is CASSAGTYNEQFF. Here the CDR3 DNA reads TGTGCCAGCAGCGCCGGGACCTACAATGAGCAGTTCTTC.

In this sample, this clonotype turned up a few times. This chain joins TRBV30 and TRBJ1-2; perhaps TRBD1 as D (6 bases). The CDR3 runs to 11 residues. In germline, CDR1 is GTSNPN, CDR2 SVGIG (reference sequence). Deletions cut 4 bases from V and 8 bases from J, with 11 bases between. CDR3 sequence (DNA): TGTGCCTGGACTACAGGGTTCGGCTACACCTTC. It yields the protein CAWTTGFGYTF.

This clonotype has a handful of counts. The V gene is TRBV5-4, the J gene TRBJ2-2; the match to TRBD2 covers 10 bases. Germline V lookup: CDR1 SGHNT, CDR2 YYREEE (reference sequence). With 4 bases clipped from V and 3 bases from J, the junction kept 6 bases outside the gene matches. CDR3 size: 16 residues. The CDR3 nucleotides read TGTGCCAGCAGCCCTATTAGCGGGAGGTACACCGGGGAGCTGTTTTTT. Translated, it gives CASSPISGRYTGELFF.

This clonotype appeared a few times. V gene TRBV7-9 combines with J gene TRBJ1-4, with a possible D match to TRBD1 (5 bases). The CDR3 runs 16 residues. Per germline, CDR1 SEHNR and CDR2 FQNEAQ (reference sequence). The V and J ends lost 5 bases and 5 bases respectively, with 18 bases between them. The CDR3 reads CASSTRTKRRNEKLFF. The CDR3, as DNA: TGTGCCAGCAGCACCCGGACAAAGCGAAGGAATGAAAAACTGTTTTTT.

This clonotype was detected only a few times. The V gene is TRBV28, the J gene TRBJ1-4, with 7 bases aligning to TRBD1. The J segment lost 8 bases and the V segment lost 4 bases, leaving 10 bases of the junction unmatched. This CDR3 is 15 amino acids long. Germline V gene lookup returns CDR1 MDHEN and CDR2 SYDVKM. The CDR3 is CASSSTGVSLEKLFF. The CDR3 nucleotides are TGTGCCAGCAGTTCAACAGGGGTGTCCTTGGAAAAACTGTTTTTT. The complete variable domain, with remaining parts taken from reference TRBV28 and TRBJ1-4, reads DVKVTQSSRYLVKRTGEKVFLECVQDMDHENMFWYRQDPGLGLRLIYFSYDVKMKEKGDIPEGYSVSREKKERFSLILESASTNQTSMYLCASSSTGVSLEKLFFGSGTQLSVL.

There are many counts of this clonotype. The chain joins TRBV2 to TRBJ2-5, with TRBD2 matching 12 bases. From germline, CDR1 is SNHLY and CDR2 FYNNEI. Trimming cost V 6 bases and J 2 bases; bases outside gene matches: 4. The CDR3 has 15 amino acids. The chain's CDR3 is CASSRTSGTQETQYF. The CDR3 nucleotides read TGTGCCAGCAGCCGGACTAGCGGGACTCAAGAGACCCAGTACTTC.

The chain has TRBV12-3 or TRBV12-4 and TRBJ2-2; no clear D gene. The CDR3 consists of 13 residues. The V and J ends lost 7 bases and 0 bases respectively, with 6 bases between them. The chain's CDR3 is CASIKANTGELFF. The CDR3 nucleotides are TGTGCCAGCATTAAAGCGAACACCGGGGAGCTGTTTTTT.

This clonotype was detected many times. The chain combines TRBV27 with TRBJ2-3, with TRBD2 identical over 12 bases. Unmatched junction bases numbered 9, after V lost 5 bases and J lost 0 bases. The CDR3 consists of 18 residues. Per the germline V gene, CDR1 is MNHEY and CDR2 is SMNVEV (reference sequence). CDR3 amino acids: CASSPGLAGLFSTDTQYF. The CDR3 nucleotides read TGTGCCAGCAGTCCCGGACTAGCGGGGTTGTTTAGCACAGATACGCAGTATTTT.

On this clonotype: This may be a read error: a much more frequent sequence differs by one nucleotide. The chain recombines TRBV30 with TRBJ1-1; 7 nucleotides match TRBD1. Germline V gives CDR1 GTSNPN, CDR2 SVGIG (reference sequence). The CDR3 is 13 residues long. CDR3 in amino acids: CAWDRAENTEALF. CDR3 coding DNA: TGTGCCTGGGACAGGGCTGAAAACACTGAAGCTCTCTTT.

This clonotype was counted only a few times. The chain links TRBV28 to TRBJ2-2, with TRBD2 as a possible D gene (6 bases). The CDR3 loop spans 17 amino acids. V was shortened by 3 bases and J by 6 bases, with 20 bases between the two germline ends. The V gene's germline CDR1 is MDHEN and CDR2 SYDVKM. The CDR3 coding sequence is TGTGCCAGCAGTTTTCCGGGAGAGGGGCCCGGGTCCGGGGAGCTGTTTTTT. It codes for CASSFPGEGPGSGELFF.

The chain employs TRBV4-1 and TRBJ2-1, with TRBD1 matching over 12 bases. Germline V gene data show CDR1 as MGHRA and CDR2 as YSYEKL. The trim removed 3 bases at V and 6 bases at J, leaving 12 bases unmatched. CDR3 length equals 18 residues. CDR3: CASSHRPGTGGLGNEQFF. CDR3 bases: TGCGCCAGCAGCCACCGTCCCGGGACAGGGGGCCTTGGCAATGAGCAGTTCTTC.

Concerning this clonotype: A read error is likely, as this CDR3 ends without the conserved phenylalanine or tryptophan. J is TRBJ1-6 and V is TRBV20-1; TRBD1 matches at 7 bases. In germline, CDR1 is DFQATT, CDR2 SNEGSKA (reference sequence). The CDR3 extends over 15 amino acids. The trim removed 0 bases at V and 9 bases at J, leaving 8 bases unmatched. The DNA of the CDR3 is TGCAGTGCTAGAGATCACCGATCAGGGGGTTCACCCCTCCACTCT. Its protein is CSARDHRSGGSPLHS.